Below are 6 T cell receptor beta chains sequenced from a single sample in a study of OX40 agonist ivuxolimab in advanced cancers. Here immunoSEQ multiplex PCR was the method, and the copy in TCRdb shows in-frame clones only, minus some. The sample includes 65,000 to 80,000 clones, about 90% of them seen just once. The sequences come from CD4+ or CD8+ T cells sorted from blood, collected in a trial of the OX40 agonist ivuxolimab. The receptor set was obtained from an adult with an advanced solid tumor such as melanoma, head and neck, liver or kidney cancer.

The genes are TRBV19 and TRBJ2-3; 11 bases are shared with TRBD2. CDR3 length: 16 residues. V shed 3 bases and J 5 bases; nucleotides not matched to a gene: 7. Looked up from germline, CDR1 is LNHDA and CDR2 is SQIVND (reference sequence). DNA for the CDR3: TGTGCCAGTAGTATTTTAGCGGGGGGGCTTATAGATACGCAGTATTTT. It specifies CASSILAGGLIDTQYF.

The chain is built from TRBV30 and TRBJ2-2; D not resolved. Germline-derived CDR1 and CDR2 are GTSNPN and SVGIG (reference sequence). V was trimmed by 1 base and J by 5 bases, leaving 5 bases between them. The CDR3 loop spans 12 amino acids. Here the CDR3 reads CAWSGRTGELFF. CDR3 coding DNA: TGTGCCTGGAGTGGCAGGACCGGGGAGCTGTTTTTT.

The DNA of the CDR3 is TGTGCCAGCAGACTGCGAGGGGGGCTCAATGAGCAGTTCTTC. It specifies CASRLRGGLNEQFF. The chain employs TRBV5-4 and TRBJ2-1; D may correspond to TRBD1 or TRBD2 (6 bases each). CDR1 and CDR2 (germline): SGHNT, YYREEE (reference sequence). The CDR3 consists of 14 residues. V shed 5 bases and J shed 6 bases, with 15 bases lying between them.

Concerning this clone: One end of the junction varies from germline; a read error may be responsible. The J gene is TRBJ2-2, the V gene TRBV5-6, with TRBD2 matching over 9 bases. The CDR3 spans 15 residues. CDR1 and CDR2 from the germline V gene are SGHDT and YYEEEE. In nucleotides, the CDR3 is TGTGCCAGCAACCGCGGACTAGCGAAAACCGGGGAGCTGTTTTTT. Amino acid sequence: CASNRGLAKTGELFF. Supplemented by reference TRBV5-6 and TRBJ2-2, the full variable domain reads DAGVTQSPTHLIKTRGQQVTLRCSPKSGHDTVSWYQQALGQGPQFIFQYYEEEERQRGNFPDRFSGHQFPNYSSELNVNALLLGDSALYLCASNRGLAKTGELFFGEGSRLTVL.

This chain connects TRBV29-1 to TRBJ2-2, with D possibly matching TRBD1 (6 bases). The CDR3 has 12 amino acids. V was clipped by 5 bases and J by 7 bases, with 11 bases between them. Germline V gene sequence: CDR1 SQVTM, CDR2 ANQGSEA. CDR3 sequence: CSVSAGVGELFF. The CDR3 region has the DNA TGCAGCGTTTCCGCAGGGGTCGGGGAGCTGTTTTTT.

The chain links TRBV30 to TRBJ2-7; 7 bases align to TRBD2. Germline assignment: CDR1 GTSNPN and CDR2 SVGIG (reference sequence). The CDR3 is 12 residues long. Trimming at V came to 4 bases and at J to 5 bases, leaving 5 bases not matched to a gene. The CDR3 sequence is CAWTSGPHEQYF. The CDR3 DNA reads as TGTGCCTGGACTAGCGGACCCCACGAGCAGTACTTC.